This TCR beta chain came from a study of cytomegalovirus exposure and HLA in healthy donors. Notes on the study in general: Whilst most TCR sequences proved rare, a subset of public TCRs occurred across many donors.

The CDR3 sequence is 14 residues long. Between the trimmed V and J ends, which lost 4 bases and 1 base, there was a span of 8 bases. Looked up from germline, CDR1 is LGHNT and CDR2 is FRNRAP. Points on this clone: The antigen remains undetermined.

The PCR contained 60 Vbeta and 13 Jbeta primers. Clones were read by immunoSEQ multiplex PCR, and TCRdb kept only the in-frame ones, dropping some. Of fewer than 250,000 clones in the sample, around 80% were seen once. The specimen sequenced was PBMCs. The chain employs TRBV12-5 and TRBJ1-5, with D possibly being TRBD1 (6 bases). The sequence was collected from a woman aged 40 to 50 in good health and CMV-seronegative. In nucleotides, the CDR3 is TGTGCTAGTGGTTCTACAGGGAGCAATCAGCCCCAGCATTTT. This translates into CASGSTGSNQPQHF.